The 16 T cell receptor beta chains below were found in one sample sequenced in a study of chemoradiotherapy in HPV16-positive cancers. Assay: immunoSEQ multiplex PCR; the TCRdb copy retains only in-frame clones and omits some. The sample lists 5,500 to 7,000 clones; about four fifths were seen once. Sample collection occurred from a patient who underwent chemoradiotherapy. These receptors were collected from a human donor with HPV-associated anogenital cancer.

Concerning this clone: The junction departs from the called germline gene at one end, perhaps through a read error. The J gene is TRBJ2-5, the V gene TRBV10-1; perhaps TRBD2 as D (5 bases). The CDR3 is made up of 11 amino acids. Germline CDR1 WNHNN, CDR2 SYGVQD (reference sequence). In DNA form, the CDR3 reads TGCGCCATTCGGACTGCCCGTCGCTCACACTTC. Translated: CAIRTARRSHF.

The chain has TRBV30 and TRBJ2-1; 12 positions match TRBD1. Looked up from germline, CDR1 is GTSNPN and CDR2 is SVGIG (reference sequence). This CDR3 has 15 residues. Trimming removed 2 bases from V and 14 bases from J; junction bases left unmatched: 13. DNA for the CDR3: TGTGCCTGGAGTCGGGACAGGGGGCGCAGGTGGATAGAGTTCTTC. Translated: CAWSRDRGRRWIEFF.

V is TRBV7-2 and J is TRBJ1-2; D may be TRBD1 (6 bases). The V gene's germline CDR1 is SGHTA and CDR2 FQGNSA. The CDR3 contains 17 residues. V was clipped by 1 base and J by 4 bases, with 19 bases between them. CDR3 region: CASSLDVGRGALYGYTF. CDR3 DNA sequence: TGTGCCAGCAGCTTAGACGTGGGGCGGGGGGCCCTCTATGGCTACACCTTC.

The CDR3 sequence: CASRRTGEEAFF. Here the CDR3 DNA reads TGTGCCAGCAGGCGGACAGGGGAGGAAGCTTTCTTT. The chain employs TRBV6-1 and TRBJ1-1, with TRBD1 matching over 9 bases. Germline loops: CDR1 MNHNS, CDR2 SASEGT. V shed 6 bases, J shed 8 bases, and the junction held 4 bases outside the gene matches. This CDR3 spans 12 amino acids.

Turning to this clone: The CDR3 ends on some other residue instead of the conserved phenylalanine or tryptophan, so this is likely a read error. It is unclear where the CDR3 begins or ends on the DNA, so no DNA is shown, and the CDR3 is as TCRdb lists it. CDR3: CASSLFPGQGGPV. The rearrangement links TRBV6-6 to TRBJ1-1; the D call of TRBD1 is as the table states it, not checked on the DNA. CDR1 and CDR2 (germline): MNHNY, SVGAGI (reference sequence). The CDR3 comprises 13 residues, both ends counted.

CDR3 in amino acids: CASSASRDRGYTF. CDR3 DNA: TGTGCCAGCAGCGCCTCCAGAGATAGGGGCTACACCTTC. The chain links TRBV7-9 to TRBJ1-2, with D unclear. Per the germline V gene, CDR1 is SEHNR and CDR2 is FQNEAQ (reference sequence). V gave up 5 bases and J gave up 8 bases, with 15 bases separating them. This CDR3 has 13 amino acids.

The V gene is TRBV7-8, the J gene TRBJ2-7; either TRBD1 or TRBD2 may supply D (5 bases each). Germline V CDR1 and CDR2: SGHVS, FQNEAQ. There are 16 residues in the CDR3. The germline V and J ends were trimmed by 2 bases and 0 bases, with 14 bases remaining between them. The CDR3 loop is CASSLFGGSSSYEQYF. The CDR3 DNA sequence: TGTGCCAGCAGCTTATTTGGGGGTTCGAGCTCCTACGAGCAGTACTTC. Using reference TRBV7-8 and TRBJ2-7 for the parts outside the CDR3, the full variable domain is GAGVSQSPRYKVAKRGQDVALRCDPISGHVSLFWYQQALGQGPEFLTYFQNEAQLDKSGLPSDRFFAERPEGSVSTLKIQRTQQEDSAVYLCASSLFGGSSSYEQYFGPGTRLTVT.

J is TRBJ2-2 and V is TRBV19, with TRBD2 as a possible D gene (6 bases). Trimming removed 8 bases at V and 5 bases at J, with 15 bases between. The CDR3 spans 14 residues. Germline lookup yields CDR1 LNHDA and CDR2 SQIVND (reference sequence). CDR3 loop: CASRGLLGTGELFF. Written as DNA, the CDR3 is TGTGCCAGTCGGGGACTTTTAGGTACCGGGGAGCTGTTTTTT. The full variable domain, rest sourced from reference TRBV19 and TRBJ2-2, is DGGITQSPKYLFRKEGQNVTLSCEQNLNHDAMYWYRQDPGQGLRLIYYSQIVNDFQKGDIAEGYSVSREKKESFPLTVTSAQKNPTAFYLCASRGLLGTGELFFGEGSRLTVL.

J is TRBJ1-2 and V is TRBV7-2, with D hard to call. This CDR3 is built from 14 residues. Germline V gene sequence: CDR1 SGHTA, CDR2 FQGNSA. V gave up 1 base and J gave up 2 bases, with 8 bases separating them. This CDR3 reads CASSLGSENYGYTF. The DNA for the CDR3 is TGTGCCAGCAGCTTAGGGTCAGAGAACTATGGCTACACCTTC.

The rearrangement uses TRBV10-3 and TRBJ1-2; a possible D gene is TRBD1 (6 bases). Deletions cut 0 bases from V and 2 bases from J, with 13 bases between. The germline gives CDR1 ENHRY, CDR2 SYGVKD. This CDR3 has 16 residues. CDR3 DNA: TGTGCCATCAGTGAGTCGCGGGGGGGCAGGAACTATGGCTACACCTTC. Translated, it gives CAISESRGGRNYGYTF.

V is TRBV30 and J is TRBJ1-2; unclear D gene. V was cut by 1 base and J by 0 bases, with 12 bases left in between. Germline V lookup: CDR1 GTSNPN, CDR2 SVGIG (reference sequence). The CDR3 is 15 amino acids. CDR3 residues: CAWSAGYLTNYGYTF. Written as DNA, the CDR3 is TGTGCCTGGAGTGCAGGCTACTTAACTAACTATGGCTACACCTTC.

This chain connects TRBV11-2 to TRBJ1-1; 7 nucleotides align to TRBD1. CDR3 length: 16 residues. V lost 5 bases, J lost 0 bases, and 9 bases stayed unmatched. CDR1 is SGHAT and CDR2 is FQNNGV in the germline V gene. The CDR3 DNA sequence: TGTGCCAGCAGCACCGGACAGGTGATTATGAACACTGAAGCTTTCTTT. Its protein is CASSTGQVIMNTEAFF.

The V and J genes are TRBV6-5 and TRBJ1-2, with a weak D call TRBD1 (6 bases). The V end lost 2 bases, the J end lost 7 bases, and 11 bases lay between the germline ends. The V gene's germline CDR1 is MNHEY and CDR2 SVGAGI. The CDR3 runs 13 residues. The DNA of the CDR3 is TGTGCCAGCAGTTACACACAGGGCTCTGGCTACACCTTC. Translation gives CASSYTQGSGYTF.

This chain joins TRBV5-1 and TRBJ2-3; 11 bases fit TRBD2. This CDR3 is 17 amino acids long. Trimming cost V 0 bases and J 4 bases; bases outside gene matches: 7. Germline CDR1 reads SGHRS; CDR2 reads YFSETQ. The CDR3 here is CASSLDTSGSTADTQYF. CDR3 nucleotides: TGCGCCAGCAGCTTGGATACTAGCGGGAGTACCGCAGATACGCAGTATTTT.

For the CDR3, the DNA is TGTGCCAGCAGCCAAATACAGGGGGCGCAGCGGGAGCAGTACTTC. This sequence encodes CASSQIQGAQREQYF. The chain recombines TRBV7-8 with TRBJ2-7; 9 bases line up with TRBD1. The V gene's germline CDR1 is SGHVS and CDR2 FQNEAQ. The CDR3 extends over 15 amino acids. J lost 7 bases, V lost 5 bases, and 12 bases had no gene match. Looking up the rest from reference TRBV7-8 and TRBJ2-7 gives the full variable domain: GAGVSQSPRYKVAKRGQDVALRCDPISGHVSLFWYQQALGQGPEFLTYFQNEAQLDKSGLPSDRFFAERPEGSVSTLKIQRTQQEDSAVYLCASSQIQGAQREQYFGPGTRLTVT.

This chain connects TRBV6-6 to TRBJ2-2; 14 positions agree with TRBD2. This CDR3 is built from 16 residues. V lost 6 bases to trimming and J lost 3 bases; unmatched junction nucleotides: 3. Germline V gene lookup returns CDR1 MNHNY and CDR2 SVGAGI (reference sequence). CDR3 in amino acids: CASRETSGGDTGELFF. The CDR3 DNA is TGTGCCAGCAGAGAGACTAGCGGGGGGGACACCGGGGAGCTGTTTTTT.